The next 22 T cell receptor beta chains were all read from a single sample in a study of vaccination and CD4 T cells after COVID-19. This sample's treatment: approximately 9-day PBMC culture with coronavirus spike peptide pools or control peptides (ViraFEST assay). Sequenced with the Oncomine TCR Beta short-read assay was DNA taken from cultured CD4+ T cells. MiXCR was run by TCRdb on the PCR reads, yielding one entry per CDR3 protein. The data contain over 11,000 distinct CDR3 sequences, 20% to 25% of them singletons. Their specific antigens are unknown. The sample comprised cultured CD4+ T cells from blood. These receptor sequences come from a human donor with COVID-19.

The chain is built from TRBV29-1 and TRBJ1-1; perhaps TRBD1 as D (5 bases). The V end lost 8 bases, the J end lost 1 base, and 14 bases lay between the germline ends. Per the germline V gene, CDR1 is SQVTM and CDR2 is ANQGSEA. The CDR3 has 13 residues. CDR3 sequence: CSSRGRANTEAFF. CDR3 in DNA: TGCAGCTCCCGGGGGAGGGCGAACACTGAAGCTTTCTTT.

This sequence joins TRBV5-1 and TRBJ2-7; D could derive from TRBD1 or TRBD2 (5 bases each). V gave up 0 bases and J gave up 2 bases, with 9 bases separating them. This CDR3 is 14 amino acids long. Germline CDR1 and CDR2: SGHRS and YFSETQ. DNA for the CDR3: TGCGCCAGCAGCTTGGAGGGGAGCCCCTACGAGCAGTACTTC. The encoded protein is CASSLEGSPYEQYF.

The V and J genes are TRBV7-2 and TRBJ2-7; D gene ambiguous. CDR1 SGHTA and CDR2 FQGNSA come from the germline V gene. This CDR3 is built from 13 residues. V was trimmed by 7 bases and J by 2 bases, leaving 12 bases between them. In DNA form, the CDR3 reads TGTGCCAGCACCCAATGGGGTACCTACGAGCAGTACTTC. Translating it yields CASTQWGTYEQYF.

The rearrangement links TRBV18 to TRBJ2-3; D uncertain. In germline, CDR1 is KGHSH, CDR2 LQKENI. The V end lost 1 base, the J end lost 2 bases, and 7 bases lay between the germline ends. The CDR3 has 14 residues. Here the CDR3 DNA reads TGTGCCAGCTCACCACTCACAGACACAGATACGCAGTATTTT. Translation: CASSPLTDTDTQYF.

CDR3 DNA: TGTGCCAGCAGTTATGGGGTCACCGGGGAGCTGTTTTTT. Translation: CASSYGVTGELFF. The chain uses TRBV6-2 or TRBV6-3 and TRBJ2-2; no clear D. Germline V gene sequence: CDR1 MNHEY, CDR2 SVGEGT. The CDR3 is 13 amino acids. V lost 3 bases and J 4 bases, leaving 6 bases between the germline ends.

The chain employs TRBV6-2 or TRBV6-3 and TRBJ2-5; D uncertain. The CDR3 length is 14 residues. Trimming left V 0 bases short and J 6 bases short, with 11 bases between. Germline values: CDR1 MNHEY, CDR2 SVGEGT. CDR3 residues: CASSYSIHTQTQYF. CDR3 coding DNA: TGTGCCAGCAGTTACTCGATACATACCCAGACCCAGTACTTC.

The rearrangement joins TRBV5-1 to TRBJ1-4, with TRBD1 identical over 7 bases. Losses at the gene ends were 0 bases for V and 0 bases for J; bases not matched to a gene: 5. Germline-derived CDR1 and CDR2 are SGHRS and YFSETQ. CDR3 size: 17 residues. The CDR3 reads CASSLAGQGATNEKLFF. The CDR3, as DNA: TGCGCCAGCAGCTTGGCCGGCCAGGGGGCAACTAATGAAAAACTGTTTTTT.

This clonotype was observed a handful of times. This chain joins TRBV6-1 and TRBJ2-1, with unresolved D. The CDR3 runs to 16 residues. Trimming took 5 bases from V and 2 from J, leaving 16 bases between them. CDR1 and CDR2 from the germline V gene are MNHNS and SASEGT. As DNA, the CDR3 is TGTGCCAGCAGTCACCCAAGGCTAGGTACCTACAATGAGCAGTTCTTC. This codes for CASSHPRLGTYNEQFF.

The V call is TRBV7-4, the J call TRBJ1-1; D unclear. V was clipped by 5 bases and J by 2 bases, with 15 bases between them. This CDR3 spans 15 amino acids. Germline CDR1 SGHVT, CDR2 SQSDAQ. The DNA of the CDR3 is TGTGCCAGCAGCGTAAGTCCCCTGGGTAACACTGAAGCTTTCTTT. This codes for CASSVSPLGNTEAFF.

The CDR3 DNA is TGCAGTGCAACCCTGCGGGAGGGGGCTCGGATTAAAGCTTTCTTT. Its translation: CSATLREGARIKAFF. This chain joins TRBV20-1 and TRBJ1-1, with TRBD1 identical over 7 bases. The CDR3 consists of 15 residues. The V and J ends lost 6 bases and 9 bases, in that order; junction bases with no gene match: 19. The germline V gene has CDR1 DFQATT and CDR2 SNEGSKA (reference sequence).

The chain employs TRBV28 and TRBJ1-4, with a weak D call TRBD1 (6 bases). The V end was cut by 4 bases, the J end by 5 bases, with 14 bases between. Germline CDR1 and CDR2: MDHEN and SYDVKM. This CDR3 has 15 amino acids. The CDR3 nucleotides read TGTGCCAGCAGTTACGTACAGGGAGGGAATGAAAAACTGTTTTTT. It is translated as CASSYVQGGNEKLFF. The whole variable domain, remainder taken from reference TRBV28 and TRBJ1-4, is DVKVTQSSRYLVKRTGEKVFLECVQDMDHENMFWYRQDPGLGLRLIYFSYDVKMKEKGDIPEGYSVSREKKERFSLILESASTNQTSMYLCASSYVQGGNEKLFFGSGTQLSVL.

This clonotype has only a few counts. CDR3 loop: CASSLGSGNDEQFF. The CDR3 nucleotides read TGTGCCAGCAGCTTAGGGTCGGGCAACGATGAGCAGTTCTTC. The chain couples TRBV7-9 to TRBJ2-1; D not certain. The V and J ends lost 1 base and 8 bases respectively, with 12 bases between them. This CDR3 is built from 14 residues. Germline lookup yields CDR1 SEHNR and CDR2 FQNEAQ (reference sequence).

A few counts support this clonotype. The junction does not match germline at one end; this may be a read error. The rearrangement links TRBV7-7 to TRBJ1-2; D ambiguous. The CDR3 is 11 residues long. Per germline, CDR1 SSHAT and CDR2 FNYEAQ (reference sequence). The CDR3 sequence is CASSLNLGYTF. The CDR3 coding sequence is TGTGCTAGCAGCTTAAACCTAGGCTACACCTTC. Variable domain in full (rest from reference TRBV7-7 and TRBJ1-2): GAGVSQSPRYKVTKRGQDVTLRCDPISSHATLYWYQQALGQGPEFLTYFNYEAQPDKSGLPSDRFSAERPEGSISTLTIQRTEQRDSAMYRCASSLNLGYTFGSGTRLTVV.

This clonotype has just a few counts. The rearrangement links TRBV6-1 to TRBJ2-7; TRBD2 agrees at 8 bases. Germline CDR1 MNHNS, CDR2 SASEGT. The CDR3 totals 14 residues. After removal of 7 bases from V and 4 bases from J, the junction contained 9 bases not matched to a gene. Here the CDR3 DNA reads TGTGCCAGCACCCCGGGACTAGTATCTTACGAGCAGTACTTC. Translating gives CASTPGLVSYEQYF.

This clonotype turned up a few times. The gene calls are TRBV20-1 and TRBJ2-7, with D possibly being TRBD1 (6 bases). Trimming shortened V by 5 bases and J by 3 bases, and 17 bases separated the two germline ends. The CDR3 totals 14 residues. Germline V CDR1 and CDR2: DFQATT, SNEGSKA (reference sequence). CDR3 sequence (DNA): TGCAGTGCTGAGCCTGGACAGAGAGGCTACGAGCAGTACTTC. This codes for CSAEPGQRGYEQYF.

V and J are TRBV20-1 and TRBJ1-1; D not resolved. The CDR3 loop spans 13 amino acids. The V end was cut by 3 bases, the J end by 3 bases, with 11 bases between. The V gene's germline CDR1 is DFQATT and CDR2 SNEGSKA (reference sequence). CDR3 nucleotide sequence: TGCAGTGCTAGCTTCAGGCAAGACACTGAAGCTTTCTTT. Residues: CSASFRQDTEAFF.

This clonotype was counted only a few times. The chain joins TRBV11-2 to TRBJ2-3, with D hard to call. CDR3 length equals 12 residues. V lost 5 bases and J 4 bases, leaving 7 bases between the germline ends. Germline CDR1 is SGHAT and CDR2 is FQNNGV. The CDR3 region has the DNA TGTGCCAGCAGCCCCTTAGCAGATACGCAGTATTTT. This sequence encodes CASSPLADTQYF.

This clonotype was counted only a few times. J is TRBJ2-3 and V is TRBV5-4; 7 bases are a match to TRBD2. The ends lost 0 bases at V and 8 bases at J; junction bases unmatched: 3. CDR1 SGHNT and CDR2 YYREEE come from the germline V gene (reference sequence). The CDR3 has 13 amino acids. The CDR3 DNA is TGTGCCAGCAGCTTGGTTACGGGGGGTACGCAGTATTTT. It yields the protein CASSLVTGGTQYF. The variable domain in full, completed from reference TRBV5-4 and TRBJ2-3, reads ETGVTQSPTHLIKTRGQQVTLRCSSQSGHNTVSWYQQALGQGPQFIFQYYREEENGRGNFPPRFSGLQFPNYSSELNVNALELDDSALYLCASSLVTGGTQYFGPGTRLTVL.

This clonotype has just a few counts. V usage is TRBV28 and J usage is TRBJ1-5, with D hard to call. CDR3 length equals 13 residues. Per the germline V gene, CDR1 is MDHEN and CDR2 is SYDVKM. The V end was cut by 9 bases, the J end by 2 bases, with 11 bases between. Here the CDR3 reads CASYQTGNQPQHF. CDR3 sequence (DNA): TGTGCCAGTTATCAGACGGGCAATCAGCCCCAGCATTTT.

The chain is built from TRBV5-4 and TRBJ2-1; D may be TRBD2 (6 bases). The CDR3 sequence is 15 residues long. Between the trimmed V and J ends, which lost 1 base and 4 bases, there was a span of 12 bases. The germline V gene has CDR1 SGHNT and CDR2 YYREEE (reference sequence). The CDR3 bases are TGTGCCAGCAGCTTGACAAGGGGAGGATACAATGAGCAGTTCTTC. Encoded protein: CASSLTRGGYNEQFF.

J is TRBJ2-3 and V is TRBV5-1, with a tentative D call TRBD1 (7 bases). Trimming pared 0 bases from V and 1 base from J, leaving 18 bases between. CDR1 and CDR2 from the germline V gene are SGHRS and YFSETQ. The CDR3 is 18 amino acids. Here the CDR3 reads CASSLDFKGASGTDTQYF. DNA for the CDR3: TGCGCCAGCAGCTTGGATTTCAAGGGGGCTAGCGGCACAGATACGCAGTATTTT.

This clonotype is labeled medium-sized. The chain links TRBV7-9 to TRBJ1-5; D unclear. CDR1 and CDR2 (germline): SEHNR, FQNEAQ (reference sequence). CDR3 length equals 12 residues. Trimming stripped 8 bases from V and 3 bases from J, with 8 bases between. In DNA form, the CDR3 reads TGTGCCAGCGGGCAGGACAATCAGCCCCAGCATTTT. It translates to CASGQDNQPQHF.